These 4 T cell receptor beta chains were all obtained from the same sample, sequenced in a study of blood T cell repertoires in COVID-19. Libraries were prepared by immunoSEQ multiplex PCR; TCRdb keeps only in-frame clonotypes and omits some of them. The table includes about 100,000 clones, around 90% detected once. The sample taken for sequencing was peripheral blood. Source of these receptors: a man between 65 and 85 years old with acute or convalescent COVID-19.

V usage is TRBV2 and J usage is TRBJ1-2; maybe TRBD1 (5 bases). CDR1 and CDR2 from the germline V gene are SNHLY and FYNNEI. V lost 6 bases, J lost 8 bases, and 7 bases lay in between. CDR3 size: 10 residues. The CDR3 nucleotides read TGTGCCAGCAGCAGGGTCGGCTACACCTTC. Translated: CASSRVGYTF.

This clone was counted once. This chain connects TRBV5-5 to TRBJ1-3, with D possibly matching TRBD1 (6 bases). CDR3 length: 16 amino acids. The ends were cut back, 2 bases at V and 0 bases at J, with 12 bases in the middle. Germline lookup yields CDR1 SGHKS and CDR2 YYEKEE (reference sequence). This CDR3 reads CASSFGTPSSGNTIYF. CDR3 in DNA: TGTGCCAGCAGCTTCGGGACACCGAGCTCTGGAAACACCATATATTTT.

The chain employs TRBV2 and TRBJ2-5; D is perhaps TRBD2 (7 bases). This CDR3 contains 15 residues. V lost 5 bases, J lost 2 bases, and 15 bases lay in between. Germline CDR1 and CDR2: SNHLY and FYNNEI. The DNA for the CDR3 is TGTGCCAGCAGTAAGGAGGGGGGGCCTCAAGAGACCCAGTACTTC. It is translated as CASSKEGGPQETQYF.

CDR3 protein: CASSIQGTEAFF. In nucleotides, the CDR3 is TGTGCCAGCAGCATTCAGGGAACTGAAGCTTTCTTT. The chain uses TRBV7-9 and TRBJ1-1; a weak D match, TRBD1 (5 bases). Germline lookup yields CDR1 SEHNR and CDR2 FQNEAQ (reference sequence). V lost 5 bases, J lost 5 bases, and 9 bases lay in between. CDR3 length equals 12 residues. Supplemented by reference TRBV7-9 and TRBJ1-1, the full variable domain reads DTGVSQNPRHKITKRGQNVTFRCDPISEHNRLYWYRQTLGQGPEFLTYFQNEAQLEKSRLLSDRFSAERPKGSFSTLEIQRTEQGDSAMYLCASSIQGTEAFFGQGTRLTVV.